This T cell receptor beta chain was recovered during a study of blood T cell repertoires in COVID-19. Overall study context: Donors in the United States, Italy and Spain gave samples during acute or convalescent COVID-19. Nucleic acid was either cDNA or gDNA, and it came from T cells, B-cell-depleted T cells, or PBMCs.

Source study methods: Amplification of reference gene primers provided the estimated nucleated cell counts. TCRdb's table, derived via immunoSEQ multiplex PCR, lists solely in-frame clones and lacks some. The DNA was the basis for D and trimming; V, J and clone size are from that table. The sample includes 40,000 to 65,000 clones, approximately 90% of them seen just once. The CDR3 runs to 14 residues. Germline-derived CDR1 and CDR2 are SNHLY and FYNNEI. The V and J ends lost 10 bases and 9 bases, in that order; junction bases with no gene match: 10. What was sequenced was peripheral blood. The TCR was taken from a man of 80 years or more with acute or convalescent COVID-19. The chain is built from TRBV2 and TRBJ1-3, with 12 bases matching TRBD1. CDR3 amino acids: CATGTGGDGGTIYF. The CDR3 DNA follows: TGTGCCACCGGGACAGGGGGCGACGGAGGCACCATATATTTT.